These T cell receptor beta chains were read from a single sample in a study of identical twins. TCRdb re-derived calls from the 5' RACE reads in MiXCR, one entry per CDR3 protein. The sample has 450,000 or so distinct CDR3 sequences, roughly a quarter seen once. These data were also reused for a study on T cells expressing NK-cell markers.

Material: CD4+ T cells sorted from blood. The receptors originated from a woman between 18 and 30 years old in good health. The CDR3 runs from the conserved cysteine through the conserved F or W. The D gene is left open where the match is weak. Expanded clones are given a class, and other clones once, few, many or no size at all.

J,D,length,V,size,CDR3,DNA
TRBJ2-1,-,14,TRBV6-2/TRBV6-3,-,CASSSGAFRHEQFF,TGTGCCAGCAGTTCGGGAGCATTTCGCCATGAGCAGTTCTTC
TRBJ2-2,-,17,TRBV20-1,-,CSARLVGGHANTGELFF,TGCAGTGCTAGACTAGTGGGAGGTCACGCGAACACCGGGGAGCTGTTTTTT
TRBJ2-7,-,15,TRBV5-1,few,CASSPGGTEVYEQYF,TGCGCCAGCAGCCCCGGCGGGACAGAGGTCTACGAGCAGTACTTC
TRBJ1-4,-,13,TRBV20-1,-,CSAPSRFNEKLFF,TGCAGTGCTCCTTCTAGATTTAATGAAAAACTGTTTTTT
TRBJ2-7,-,15,TRBV11-3,-,CASSLVLGQAYEQYF,TGTGCCAGCAGCCTCGTACTAGGACAAGCCTACGAGCAGTACTTC
TRBJ2-1,-,14,TRBV25-1,few,CASSRLALGNEQFF,TGTGCCAGCAGTCGTCTAGCGCTGGGGAATGAGCAGTTCTTC
TRBJ2-2,-,14,TRBV20-1,few,CSARDNGNTGELFF,TGCAGTGCTAGAGATAATGGGAACACCGGGGAGCTGTTTTTT
TRBJ2-7,-,14,TRBV20-1,few,CSAKGPSASYEQYF,TGCAGTGCTAAAGGCCCTTCTGCCTCCTACGAGCAGTACTTC
TRBJ2-7,-,14,TRBV10-3,-,CATQSGSRESEQYF,TGTGCCACCCAATCGGGGTCGAGGGAGTCCGAGCAGTACTTC
TRBJ1-6,-,15,TRBV11-2,-,CASTSGKSGGSPLHF,TGTGCCAGCACCTCCGGAAAGTCCGGTGGTTCACCCCTCCACTTT
TRBJ2-7,TRBD2,14,TRBV20-1,-,CSAVLGTKALEQYF,TGCAGTGCCGTACTGGGGACTAAGGCCCTCGAGCAGTACTTC
TRBJ2-7,TRBD1,16,TRBV7-9,-,CASSADPGQGTYEQYF,TGTGCCAGCAGTGCAGATCCGGGACAGGGGACCTACGAGCAGTACTTC
TRBJ2-7,-,13,TRBV7-8,-,CASSLAEGLEQYF,TGTGCCAGCAGCTTAGCGGAGGGTTTGGAGCAGTACTTC
TRBJ2-3,-,12,TRBV12-3/TRBV12-4,few,CASSLQQNTQYF,TGTGCCAGCAGCCTTCAGCAAAATACGCAGTATTTT